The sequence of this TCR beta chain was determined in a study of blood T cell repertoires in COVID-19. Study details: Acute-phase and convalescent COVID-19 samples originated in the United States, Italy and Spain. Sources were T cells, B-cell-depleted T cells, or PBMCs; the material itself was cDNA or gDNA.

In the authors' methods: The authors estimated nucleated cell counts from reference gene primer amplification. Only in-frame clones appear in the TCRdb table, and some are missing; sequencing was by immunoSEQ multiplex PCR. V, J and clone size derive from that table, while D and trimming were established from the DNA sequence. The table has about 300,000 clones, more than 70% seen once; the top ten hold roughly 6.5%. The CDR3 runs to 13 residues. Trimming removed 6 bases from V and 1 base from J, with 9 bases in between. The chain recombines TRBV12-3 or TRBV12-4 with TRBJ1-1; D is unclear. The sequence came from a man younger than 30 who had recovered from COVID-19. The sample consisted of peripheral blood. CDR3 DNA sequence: TGTGCCAGCAGGCATCAGGAGAACACTGAAGCTTTCTTT. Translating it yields CASRHQENTEAFF.